This entry lists 31 T cell receptor beta chains sequenced from one sample in a study of identical twins. TCRdb itself ran the 5' RACE reads through MiXCR, one entry per CDR3 protein. The profile shows about 530,000 distinct CDR3 sequences, approximately 20% of them singletons. The data also belong to a second study, concerning yellow fever vaccine responses in identical twins.

Input material: CD4+ T cells sorted from blood. These receptors were collected from a woman younger than 35 in good health.

The gene calls are TRBV27 and TRBJ1-6; 7 positions match TRBD1. With V trimmed by 6 bases and J by 7 bases, 15 bases remained unmatched. This CDR3 comprises 17 residues. Looked up from germline, CDR1 is MNHEY and CDR2 is SMNVEV (reference sequence). CDR3 protein: CASSPGTSGTVNSPLHF. The DNA of the CDR3 is TGTGCCAGCAGCCCAGGGACCTCCGGGACAGTCAATTCACCCCTCCACTTT.

The count of this clonotype is one. J is TRBJ2-7 and V is TRBV20-1; D tentatively reads TRBD1 or TRBD2 (7 bases each). The CDR3 is made up of 15 amino acids. Germline V lookup: CDR1 DFQATT, CDR2 SNEGSKA (reference sequence). Trimming removed 3 bases at V and 0 bases at J, with 15 bases between. The CDR3 here is CSASRQGGNSYEQYF. The CDR3 bases are TGCAGTGCTAGCCGACAGGGAGGGAACTCCTACGAGCAGTACTTC.

This chain connects TRBV14 to TRBJ2-7; D perhaps matches TRBD1 (5 bases). The germline CDR1 and CDR2 sequences are SGHDN and FVKESK. The CDR3 extends over 11 amino acids. V lost 3 bases and J lost 11, with 11 bases in between. CDR3 residues: CASSHHAGKYV. DNA for the CDR3: TGTGCCAGCAGCCATCATGCAGGGAAGTACGTC.

The chain links TRBV20-1 to TRBJ2-1; D remains unclear. The germline gives CDR1 DFQATT, CDR2 SNEGSKA (reference sequence). V shed 7 bases and J shed 9 bases, with 19 bases lying between them. This CDR3 has 13 amino acids. CDR3 coding DNA: TGCAGTGGAATTACCTATCAACCACTTGAGCAGTTCTTC. It translates to CSGITYQPLEQFF.

This clonotype was seen more than once but under ten times. The J gene is TRBJ1-1, the V gene TRBV20-1; 8 bases match TRBD1. Trimming took 2 bases from V and 6 from J; bases not matched to a gene: 5. The CDR3 is made up of 13 amino acids. Per the germline V gene, CDR1 is DFQATT and CDR2 is SNEGSKA (reference sequence). The CDR3 sequence is CSARRTGTPEAFF. The DNA of the CDR3 is TGCAGTGCTAGAAGGACAGGGACTCCTGAAGCTTTCTTT.

This clonotype has only a few counts. The chain carries TRBV7-6 and TRBJ2-6; D unresolved. The CDR3 sequence is 16 residues long. CDR1 is SGHVS, CDR2 FNYEAQ, per germline. V lost 5 bases and J lost 5, with 16 bases in between. CDR3 in amino acids: CASSHLQAPRANVLTF. CDR3 sequence (DNA): TGTGCCAGCAGCCACCTCCAGGCACCCAGGGCCAACGTCCTGACTTTC.

This clonotype has a handful of counts. An end of the junction differs from the germline gene, which may be a read error. The genes are TRBV29-1 and TRBJ2-4; D tentatively reads TRBD1 or TRBD2 (7 bases each). Germline V lookup: CDR1 SQVTM, CDR2 ANQGSEA. The CDR3 consists of 12 residues. The CDR3 nucleotides read TGCAGCGTTGGAGATGGGAGGGGGCTTCGAGACTTC. Encoded protein: CSVGDGRGLRDF.

V is TRBV2 and J is TRBJ2-3, with TRBD2 matching 10 bases. The CDR3 spans 17 residues. V was pared by 0 bases and J by 0 bases, with 3 bases of the junction left unmatched. Germline CDR1 and CDR2: SNHLY and FYNNEI. The CDR3 reads CASSEAPTSGSTDTQYF. CDR3 DNA sequence: TGTGCCAGCAGTGAAGCACCGACTAGCGGGAGCACAGATACGCAGTATTTT.

V usage is TRBV11-2 and J usage is TRBJ2-7, with D uncertain. The CDR3 is 13 amino acids. Germline-derived CDR1 and CDR2 are SGHAT and FQNNGV. V lost 5 bases and J 6 bases, leaving 14 bases between the germline ends. Here the CDR3 reads CASSLTAIGEQYV. CDR3 DNA: TGTGCCAGCAGCCTCACCGCGATCGGCGAGCAGTACGTC.

This clonotype turned up a few times. V is TRBV25-1 and J is TRBJ2-2; 7 bases are shared with TRBD2. Per germline, CDR1 MGHDK and CDR2 SYGVNS. This CDR3 spans 15 amino acids. Trimming took 1 base from V and 4 from J; bases not matched to a gene: 3. In DNA form, the CDR3 reads TGTGCCAGCAGTGAATCCCGGACTAGCACCGGGGAGCTGTTTTTT. Translated, it gives CASSESRTSTGELFF.

This chain joins TRBV18 and TRBJ1-4; the D is unclear. The CDR3 loop spans 14 amino acids. CDR1 is KGHSH and CDR2 is LQKENI in the germline V gene. Trimming left V 2 bases short and J 4 bases short, with 8 bases between. The CDR3 DNA follows: TGTGCCAGCTCACCAGGCGCAGTTAATGAAAAACTGTTTTTT. It specifies CASSPGAVNEKLFF.

This chain connects TRBV2 to TRBJ2-1; possible D gene TRBD2, 5 bases. The germline V and J ends were trimmed by 3 bases and 10 bases, with 10 bases remaining between them. Germline V gene sequence: CDR1 SNHLY, CDR2 FYNNEI. This CDR3 has 12 residues. The CDR3 DNA sequence: TGTGCCAGCAGTGACCAAGCGGTGGAGCAGTTCTTC. This codes for CASSDQAVEQFF.

The V call is TRBV5-1, the J call TRBJ1-2, with TRBD1 matching over 9 bases. V lost 4 bases to trimming and J lost 4 bases; unmatched junction nucleotides: 5. This CDR3 contains 14 residues. Germline V gene sequence: CDR1 SGHRS, CDR2 YFSETQ. CDR3 residues: CASSRGQGSYGYTF. CDR3 nucleotides: TGCGCCAGCAGCCGGGGACAGGGCAGCTATGGCTACACCTTC.

This clonotype has ten or more counts. The chain combines TRBV28 with TRBJ2-3; D is tentatively TRBD1 or TRBD2 (6 bases each). The V gene lost 5 bases and the J gene lost 0 bases, with 18 bases spanning the gap. The germline gives CDR1 MDHEN, CDR2 SYDVKM. This CDR3 is 17 amino acids long. CDR3 loop: CASSNNPGALSTDTQYF. The CDR3 DNA is TGTGCCAGCAGTAATAACCCGGGGGCCCTAAGCACAGATACGCAGTATTTT.

The rearrangement links TRBV6-1 to TRBJ2-1; 7 bases fit TRBD1. The V gene's germline CDR1 is MNHNS and CDR2 SASEGT. Germline trimming cut 7 bases from V and 9 bases from J; bases unmatched to any gene: 9. The CDR3 consists of 13 residues. DNA for the CDR3: TGTGCCAGCACCTCGACAGGGTGGACTGAGCAGTTCTTC. This gives the protein CASTSTGWTEQFF.

This clonotype has a count of ten or more. V is TRBV5-1 and J is TRBJ2-5; 10 bases map to TRBD2. The CDR3 runs 14 residues. Trimming removed 0 bases from V and 5 bases from J; junction bases left unmatched: 1. CDR1 SGHRS and CDR2 YFSETQ come from the germline V gene. CDR3 amino acids: CASSLEAGGETQYF. The CDR3 DNA is TGCGCCAGCAGCTTGGAAGCGGGAGGGGAGACCCAGTACTTC.

This clonotype was counted between two and nine times. V gene TRBV29-1 combines with J gene TRBJ1-2; D is uncertain. The CDR3 has 14 residues. Germline-derived CDR1 and CDR2 are SQVTM and ANQGSEA. V lost 3 bases, J lost 3 bases, and 14 bases lay in between. CDR3 sequence: CSVDLTEEDYGYTF. CDR3 coding DNA: TGCAGCGTTGACCTCACAGAAGAGGACTATGGCTACACCTTC.

This sequence joins TRBV4-1 and TRBJ2-7, with 7 bases aligning to TRBD2. Trimming at V came to 0 bases and at J to 6 bases, leaving 8 bases not matched to a gene. Per the germline V gene, CDR1 is MGHRA and CDR2 is YSYEKL. The CDR3 is 15 residues long. The CDR3 is CASSQDRGRAIEQYF. Here the CDR3 DNA reads TGCGCCAGCAGCCAAGATCGAGGGAGGGCAATCGAGCAGTACTTC.

The V call is TRBV7-9, the J call TRBJ2-7, with TRBD2 matching over 8 bases. CDR1 and CDR2 (germline): SEHNR, FQNEAQ (reference sequence). The CDR3 sequence is 17 residues long. J gave up 6 bases and V 3 bases, and 16 bases lay outside the gene matches. CDR3 sequence (DNA): TGTGCCAGCAGCTTGGTGCATTTTACGGGAGGGGCCGGCGAGCAGTACTTC. Its translation is CASSLVHFTGGAGEQYF.

This clonotype was detected ten times or more. Germline and junction disagree at one end, which may indicate a read error. The chain joins TRBV12-3 or TRBV12-4 to TRBJ1-5; the match to TRBD1 covers 7 bases. The CDR3 has 14 amino acids. The CDR3 nucleotides are TGCGCCAGCAGCTTCGCAGGGGGTAATCAGCCCCAGCATTTT. Translating gives CASSFAGGNQPQHF.

This clonotype appeared a few times. This chain connects TRBV3-1 to TRBJ1-1; no clear D. Germline assignment: CDR1 LGHDT and CDR2 YNNKEL (reference sequence). V lost 3 bases and J 4 bases, leaving 12 bases between the germline ends. The CDR3 is 14 residues long. The CDR3, as DNA: TGTGCCAGCAGCCATCATGGAAAGGGCACTGAAGCTTTCTTT. It specifies CASSHHGKGTEAFF.

The V and J genes are TRBV12-3 or TRBV12-4 and TRBJ2-6; D is ambiguous. The V end was cut by 6 bases, the J end by 0 bases, with 12 bases between. The CDR3 contains 16 residues. The CDR3 region has the DNA TGTGCCAGCAGCCTAATGGTAGGCTCTGGGGCCAACGTCCTGACTTTC. This codes for CASSLMVGSGANVLTF.

In this sample, this clonotype turned up a few times. The chain couples TRBV6-2 or TRBV6-3 to TRBJ2-7, with unresolved D. The V gene's germline CDR1 is MNHEY and CDR2 SVGEGT. Trimming took off 2 bases at V and 7 bases at J, with 6 bases between the two ends. This CDR3 is 11 amino acids long. CDR3 bases: TGTGCCAGCAGTTACGGGCGGGAGCAGTACGTC. Its translation is CASSYGREQYV.

This clonotype has more than one count but fewer than ten. This chain uses TRBV15 with TRBJ1-5; maybe TRBD1 (6 bases). This CDR3 has 16 residues. The germline V gene has CDR1 LNHNV and CDR2 YYDKDF (reference sequence). The V end lost 2 bases, the J end lost 0 bases, and 11 bases lay between the germline ends. The CDR3 spells CATSRLTGYSNQPQHF. CDR3 nucleotides: TGTGCCACCAGCAGACTGACAGGTTATAGCAATCAGCCCCAGCATTTT.

This clonotype occurred many times. This chain joins TRBV7-9 and TRBJ1-1; D unclear. V dropped 3 bases and J dropped 5 bases, with 7 bases sitting between them. CDR1 and CDR2 from the germline V gene are SEHNR and FQNEAQ (reference sequence). This CDR3 contains 12 residues. The CDR3 DNA sequence: TGTGCCAGCAGCTTTGGAAAAACTGAAGCTTTCTTT. Amino acids: CASSFGKTEAFF.

This clonotype was picked up a small number of times. J is TRBJ1-4 and V is TRBV3-1, with D perhaps TRBD1 (6 bases). Germline CDR1 is LGHDT and CDR2 is YNNKEL (reference sequence). V dropped 8 bases and J dropped 6 bases, with 13 bases sitting between them. The CDR3 length is 13 residues. The CDR3 DNA reads as TGTGCCAGCGAGCGACAGGATGATGAAAAACTGTTTTTT. Its translation: CASERQDDEKLFF. The entire variable domain, with the rest obtained from reference TRBV3-1 and TRBJ1-4, is as follows: DTAVSQTPKYLVTQMGNDKSIKCEQNLGHDTMYWYKQDSKKFLKIMFSYNNKELIINETVPNRFSPKSPDKAHLNLHINSLELGDSAVYFCASERQDDEKLFFGSGTQLSVL.

The genes are TRBV10-3 and TRBJ2-2, with 12 positions matching TRBD1. From germline, CDR1 is ENHRY and CDR2 SYGVKD. The CDR3 consists of 15 residues. V gave up 6 bases and J gave up 7 bases; unmatched junction bases: 6. CDR3 nucleotides: TGTGCCATCAGCAAGGGACAGGGGGCAATCGGGGAGCTGTTTTTT. Residues: CAISKGQGAIGELFF.

This clonotype appeared a few times. This chain links TRBV6-5 with TRBJ2-1; 14 positions agree with TRBD2. V lost 2 bases and J lost 9; bases outside the gene matches: 6. The CDR3 length is 16 residues. Germline CDR1 MNHEY, CDR2 SVGAGI. CDR3 in amino acids: CASSYPTSGRGGEQFF. The CDR3 DNA follows: TGTGCCAGCAGTTACCCGACTAGCGGGAGGGGGGGTGAGCAGTTCTTC.

The chain uses TRBV11-3 and TRBJ2-3; tentative D call: TRBD1 (6 bases). The V end was cut by 5 bases, the J end by 2 bases, with 11 bases between. Germline loops: CDR1 SGHNT, CDR2 YENEEA. This CDR3 comprises 14 residues. CDR3 loop: CASSKGQNTDTQYF. CDR3 DNA: TGTGCCAGCAGCAAGGGACAAAACACAGATACGCAGTATTTT.

The chain uses TRBV20-1 and TRBJ2-3; D tentatively reads TRBD1 or TRBD2 (5 bases each). The CDR3 consists of 13 residues. Germline CDR1 DFQATT, CDR2 SNEGSKA (reference sequence). V shed 4 bases and J shed 2 bases, with 10 bases lying between them. The CDR3 region has the DNA TGCAGTGCTAAGGGACCGCTCACAGATACGCAGTATTTT. It yields the protein CSAKGPLTDTQYF.

The chain couples TRBV10-3 to TRBJ1-5; D not resolved. This CDR3 region has 14 residues. V lost 0 bases and J lost 4, with 7 bases in between. Germline CDR1 ENHRY, CDR2 SYGVKD. As DNA, the CDR3 is TGTGCCATCAGTGAGTCTGGCCCTAATCAGCCCCAGCATTTT. This translates into CAISESGPNQPQHF.